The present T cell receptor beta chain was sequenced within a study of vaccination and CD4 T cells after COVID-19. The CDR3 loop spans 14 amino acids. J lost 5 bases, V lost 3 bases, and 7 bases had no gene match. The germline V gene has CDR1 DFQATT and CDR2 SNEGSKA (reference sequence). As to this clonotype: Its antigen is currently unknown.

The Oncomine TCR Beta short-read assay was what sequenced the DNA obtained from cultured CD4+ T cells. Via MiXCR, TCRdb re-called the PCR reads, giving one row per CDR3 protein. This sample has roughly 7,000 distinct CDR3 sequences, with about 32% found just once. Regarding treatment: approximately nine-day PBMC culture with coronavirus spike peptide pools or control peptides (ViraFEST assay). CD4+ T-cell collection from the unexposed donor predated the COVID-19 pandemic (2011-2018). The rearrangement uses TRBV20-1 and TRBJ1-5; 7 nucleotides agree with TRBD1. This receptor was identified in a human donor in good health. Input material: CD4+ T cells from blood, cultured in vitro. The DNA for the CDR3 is TGCAGTGCTAGCCTAGGACAGGTGGATCAGCCCCAGCATTTT. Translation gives CSASLGQVDQPQHF.